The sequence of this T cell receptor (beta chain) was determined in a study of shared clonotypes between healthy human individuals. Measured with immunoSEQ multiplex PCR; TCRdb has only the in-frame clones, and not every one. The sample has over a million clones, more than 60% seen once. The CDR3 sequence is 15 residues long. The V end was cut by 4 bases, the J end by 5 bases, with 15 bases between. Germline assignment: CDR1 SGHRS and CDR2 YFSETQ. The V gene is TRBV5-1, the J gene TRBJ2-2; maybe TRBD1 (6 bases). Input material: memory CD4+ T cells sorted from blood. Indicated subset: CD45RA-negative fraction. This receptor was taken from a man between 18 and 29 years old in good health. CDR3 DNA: TGCGCCAGCAGCCTGGGTTCACAGGGAACCGGGGAGCTGTTTTTT. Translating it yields CASSLGSQGTGELFF.